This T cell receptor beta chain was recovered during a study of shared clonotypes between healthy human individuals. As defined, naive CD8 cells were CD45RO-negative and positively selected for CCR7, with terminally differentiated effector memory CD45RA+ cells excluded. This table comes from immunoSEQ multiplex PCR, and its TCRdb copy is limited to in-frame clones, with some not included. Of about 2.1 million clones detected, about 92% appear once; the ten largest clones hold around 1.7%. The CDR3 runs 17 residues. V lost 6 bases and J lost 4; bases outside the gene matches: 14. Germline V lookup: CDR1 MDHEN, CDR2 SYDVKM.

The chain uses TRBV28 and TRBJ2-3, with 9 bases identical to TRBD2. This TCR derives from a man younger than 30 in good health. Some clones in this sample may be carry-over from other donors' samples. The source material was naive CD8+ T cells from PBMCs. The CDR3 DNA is TGTGCCAGCAGCCTGCCCGTAGCGGGAGTGAGAGCAGATACGCAGTATTTT. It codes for CASSLPVAGVRADTQYF.